This T cell receptor (beta chain) was recovered during a study of blood T cell repertoires in COVID-19. Study details: In each case, the material was cDNA or gDNA derived from T cells, B-cell-depleted T cells, or PBMCs.

Method: immunoSEQ multiplex PCR; TCRdb's copy keeps in-frame clones and lacks some. The sample includes some 90,000 clones, roughly 89% of them seen just once. After removal of 6 bases from V and 8 bases from J, the junction contained 8 bases not matched to a gene. This CDR3 is built from 13 residues. The TCR originated in a woman aged 55-75 years with COVID-19, enrolled during active disease. V and J are TRBV12-3 or TRBV12-4 and TRBJ1-2; 8 bases match TRBD1. Material for sequencing was peripheral blood. Here the CDR3 DNA reads TGTGCCAGCAGGGCGGACAGGGCTCTGGGCTACACCTTC. It yields the protein CASRADRALGYTF.